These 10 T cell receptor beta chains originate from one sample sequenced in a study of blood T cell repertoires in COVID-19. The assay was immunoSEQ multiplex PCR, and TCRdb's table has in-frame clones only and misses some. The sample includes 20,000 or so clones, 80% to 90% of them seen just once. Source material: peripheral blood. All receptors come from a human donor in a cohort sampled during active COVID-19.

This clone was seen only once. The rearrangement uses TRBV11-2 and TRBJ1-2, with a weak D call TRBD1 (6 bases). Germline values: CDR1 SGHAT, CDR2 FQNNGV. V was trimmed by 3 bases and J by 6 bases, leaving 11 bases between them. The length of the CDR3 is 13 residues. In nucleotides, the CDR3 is TGTGCCAGCAGCTTCGAGGGGGTGGATGGCTACACCTTC. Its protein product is CASSFEGVDGYTF.

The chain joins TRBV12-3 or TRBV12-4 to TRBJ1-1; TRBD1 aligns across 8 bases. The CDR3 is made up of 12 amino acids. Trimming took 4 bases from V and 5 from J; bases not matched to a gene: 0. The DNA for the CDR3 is TGTGCCAGCAGTTGGACAGGGACTGAAGCTTTCTTT. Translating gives CASSWTGTEAFF.

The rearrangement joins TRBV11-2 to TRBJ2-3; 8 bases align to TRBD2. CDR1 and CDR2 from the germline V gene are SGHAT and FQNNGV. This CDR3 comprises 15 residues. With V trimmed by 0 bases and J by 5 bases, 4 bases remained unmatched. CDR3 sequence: CASSLDGLAIDTQYF. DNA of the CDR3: TGTGCCAGCAGCTTAGACGGACTAGCTATAGATACGCAGTATTTT.

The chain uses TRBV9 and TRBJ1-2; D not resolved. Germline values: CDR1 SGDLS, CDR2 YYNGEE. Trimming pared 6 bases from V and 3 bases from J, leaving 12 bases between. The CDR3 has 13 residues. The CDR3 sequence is CASTLGVYYGYTF. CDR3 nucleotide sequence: TGTGCCAGCACCCTCGGGGTATACTATGGCTACACCTTC.

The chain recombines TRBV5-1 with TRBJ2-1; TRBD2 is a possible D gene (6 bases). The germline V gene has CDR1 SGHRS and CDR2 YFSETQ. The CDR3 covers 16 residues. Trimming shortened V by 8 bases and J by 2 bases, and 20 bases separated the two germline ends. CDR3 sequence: CASKAIGREPYNEQFF. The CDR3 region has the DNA TGCGCCAGTAAAGCCATCGGGCGGGAACCCTACAATGAGCAGTTCTTC.

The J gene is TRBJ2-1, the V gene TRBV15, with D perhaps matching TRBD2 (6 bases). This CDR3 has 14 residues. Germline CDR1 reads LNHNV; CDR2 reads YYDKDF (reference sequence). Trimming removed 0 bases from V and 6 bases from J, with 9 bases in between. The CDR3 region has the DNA TGTGCCACCAGCAGAGAATGGGGAGGCAATGAGCAGTTCTTC. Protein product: CATSREWGGNEQFF.

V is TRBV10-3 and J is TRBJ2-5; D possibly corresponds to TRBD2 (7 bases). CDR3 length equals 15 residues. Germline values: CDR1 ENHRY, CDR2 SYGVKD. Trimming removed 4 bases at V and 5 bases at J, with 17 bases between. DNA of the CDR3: TGTGCCATCAGTGGAGGGACTTCGGGGGGCGAGACCCAGTACTTC. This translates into CAISGGTSGGETQYF.

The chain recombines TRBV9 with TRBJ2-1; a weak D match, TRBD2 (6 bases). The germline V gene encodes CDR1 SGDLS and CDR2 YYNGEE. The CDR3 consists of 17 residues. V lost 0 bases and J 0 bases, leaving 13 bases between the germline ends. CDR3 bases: TGTGCCAGCAGCGTAGGGTCCGGCGGGACCTCCTACAATGAGCAGTTCTTC. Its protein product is CASSVGSGGTSYNEQFF.

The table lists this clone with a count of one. The CDR3 nucleotides read TGTGCCAGCACCAGCGGGAGCGCAGGCACAGATACGCAGTATTTT. It is translated as CASTSGSAGTDTQYF. The chain couples TRBV6-5 to TRBJ2-3; 8 nucleotides agree with TRBD2. V lost 7 bases, J lost 1 base, and 7 bases stayed unmatched. The CDR3 is 15 residues long. Germline CDR1 reads MNHEY; CDR2 reads SVGAGI.

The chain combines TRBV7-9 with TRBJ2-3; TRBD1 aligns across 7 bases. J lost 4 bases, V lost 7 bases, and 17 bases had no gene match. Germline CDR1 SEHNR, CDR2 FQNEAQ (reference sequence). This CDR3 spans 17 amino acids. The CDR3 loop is CASTPPTGLYVPDTQYF. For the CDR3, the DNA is TGTGCCAGCACACCACCGACAGGGTTGTACGTTCCAGATACGCAGTATTTT.